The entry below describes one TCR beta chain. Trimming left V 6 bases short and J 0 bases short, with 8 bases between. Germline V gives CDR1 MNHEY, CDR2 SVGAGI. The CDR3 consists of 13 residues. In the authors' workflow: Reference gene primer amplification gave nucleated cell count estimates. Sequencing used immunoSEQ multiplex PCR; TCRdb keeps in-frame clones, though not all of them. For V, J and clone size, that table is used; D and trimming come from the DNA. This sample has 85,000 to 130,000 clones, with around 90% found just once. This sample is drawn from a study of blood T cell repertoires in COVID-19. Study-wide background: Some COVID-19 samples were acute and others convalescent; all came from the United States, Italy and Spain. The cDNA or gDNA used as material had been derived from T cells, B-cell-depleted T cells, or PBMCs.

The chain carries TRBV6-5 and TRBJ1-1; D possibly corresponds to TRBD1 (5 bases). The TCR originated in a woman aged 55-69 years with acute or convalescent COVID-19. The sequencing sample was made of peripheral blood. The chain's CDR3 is CASSDSLNTEAFF. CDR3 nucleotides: TGTGCCAGCAGCGACAGCCTGAACACTGAAGCTTTCTTT.